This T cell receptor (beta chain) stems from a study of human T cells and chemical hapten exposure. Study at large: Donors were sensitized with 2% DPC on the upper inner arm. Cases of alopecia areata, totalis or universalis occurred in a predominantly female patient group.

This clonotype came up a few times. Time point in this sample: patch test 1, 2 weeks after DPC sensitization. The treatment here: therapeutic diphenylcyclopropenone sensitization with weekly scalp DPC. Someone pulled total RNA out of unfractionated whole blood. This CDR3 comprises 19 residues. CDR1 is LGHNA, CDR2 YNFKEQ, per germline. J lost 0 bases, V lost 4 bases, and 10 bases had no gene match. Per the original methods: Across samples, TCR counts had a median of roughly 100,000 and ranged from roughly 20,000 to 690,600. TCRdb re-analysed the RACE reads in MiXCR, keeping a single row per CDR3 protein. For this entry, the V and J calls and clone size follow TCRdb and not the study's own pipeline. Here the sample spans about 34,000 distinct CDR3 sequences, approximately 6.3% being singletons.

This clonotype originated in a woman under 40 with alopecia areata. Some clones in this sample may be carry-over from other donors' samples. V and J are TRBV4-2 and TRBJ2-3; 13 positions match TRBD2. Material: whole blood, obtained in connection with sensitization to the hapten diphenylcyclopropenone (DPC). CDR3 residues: CASSLTSGGQVPSTDTQYF. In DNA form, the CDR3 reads TGTGCCAGCAGCCTGACTAGCGGGGGGCAAGTTCCTAGCACAGATACGCAGTATTTT.